This T cell receptor (beta chain) was sequenced for a study of blood T cell repertoires in COVID-19. Deletions cut 1 base from V and 7 bases from J, with 11 bases between. This CDR3 has 14 residues. Germline V gene lookup returns CDR1 LGHDT and CDR2 YNNKEL (reference sequence). Some clones are missing from TCRdb's copy, which holds only in-frame ones; the method was immunoSEQ multiplex PCR. The sample shows 100,000 to 150,000 clones, about 87% of them seen only once. The chain links TRBV3-1 (or the pseudogene TRBV3-2) to TRBJ1-5, with unresolved D. The sequenced sample was peripheral blood. The sequence was collected from a middle-aged man with acute or convalescent COVID-19. The CDR3 spells CASSQGRGRQPQHF. The CDR3 DNA reads TGTGCCAGCAGCCAAGGTCGTGGGAGGCAGCCCCAGCATTTT.